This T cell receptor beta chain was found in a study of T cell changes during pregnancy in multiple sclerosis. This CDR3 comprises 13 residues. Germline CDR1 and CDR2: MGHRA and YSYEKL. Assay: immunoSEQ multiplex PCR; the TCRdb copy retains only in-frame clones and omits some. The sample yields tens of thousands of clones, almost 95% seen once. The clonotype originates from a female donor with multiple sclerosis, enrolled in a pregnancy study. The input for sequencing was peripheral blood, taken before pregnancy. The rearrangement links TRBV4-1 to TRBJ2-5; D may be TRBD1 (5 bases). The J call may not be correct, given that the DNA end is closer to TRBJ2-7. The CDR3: CASGDVGAYEQYF. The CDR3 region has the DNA TGCGCCAGCGGCGATGTAGGGGCCTACGAGCAGTACTTC.